This TCR beta chain was sequenced for a study of CD8 T cells in ankylosing spondylitis. Per the germline V gene, CDR1 is DFQATT and CDR2 is SNEGSKA (reference sequence). This CDR3 comprises 13 residues. V was cut by 5 bases and J by 1 base, with 11 bases left in between. This clonotype was seen repeatedly, ten times or more. TCRdb reanalysed the 5' RACE reads using MiXCR and keeps one entry per CDR3 protein. The profile shows 240,000 or so distinct CDR3 sequences, 8.6% of them singletons. This rearrangement joins TRBV20-1 to TRBJ1-1, with a possible D match to TRBD1 (5 bases). The clonotype originates from a male donor with ankylosing spondylitis or in good health (not recorded which). The material sequenced was blood, either unsorted or a sorted T cell fraction (not recorded which). This CDR3 is CSAPQGTNTEAFF. For the CDR3, the DNA is TGCAGTGCTCCTCAGGGAACGAACACTGAAGCTTTCTTT.